These T cell receptor beta chains were read from a single sample in a study of human T cells and chemical hapten exposure. TCRdb redid the calling of the RACE reads with MiXCR, one entry per CDR3 protein. The sample holds some 53,000 distinct CDR3 sequences; roughly 11% are singletons and the top ten take around 2%. Sequenced here: whole blood, sampled in connection with sensitization to the hapten diphenylcyclopropenone (DPC). The receptors derive from a woman between 40 and 55 years old with alopecia areata. Some clones in this sample may be carry-over from other donors' samples. Both conserved end residues are part of each CDR3. The D gene is left open where the match is weak. Size is omitted from some rows. Given values are once, few, many or a class for expanded clones.

d_call: .; j_call: TRBJ2-3; clone_size: few; v_call: TRBV28; cdr3_length: 14; cdr3_aa: CASSDGQSTDTQYF; cdr3_nt: TGTGCCAGCAGCGACGGACAAAGCACAGATACGCAGTATTTT
d_call: .; j_call: TRBJ2-1; clone_size: .; v_call: TRBV7-6; cdr3_length: 15; cdr3_aa: CASSLAGPHYNEQFF; cdr3_nt: TGTGCCAGCAGCTTGGCGGGACCTCATTACAATGAGCAGTTCTTC
d_call: .; j_call: TRBJ1-1; clone_size: many; v_call: TRBV18; cdr3_length: 14; cdr3_aa: CASSLSGGGTEAFF; cdr3_nt: TGTGCCAGCTCACTCTCGGGGGGCGGCACTGAAGCTTTCTTT
d_call: TRBD2; j_call: TRBJ2-1; clone_size: .; v_call: TRBV7-6; cdr3_length: 16; cdr3_aa: CASSFRGSGNYNEQFF; cdr3_nt: TGTGCCAGCAGCTTCAGGGGTAGCGGGAATTACAATGAGCAGTTCTTC
d_call: .; j_call: TRBJ1-5; clone_size: .; v_call: TRBV28; cdr3_length: 13; cdr3_aa: CASKESSNQPQHF; cdr3_nt: TGTGCCAGCAAGGAATCTAGCAATCAGCCCCAGCATTTT
d_call: .; j_call: TRBJ1-1; clone_size: few; v_call: TRBV20-1; cdr3_length: 13; cdr3_aa: CSAKSGVNTEAFF; cdr3_nt: TGCAGTGCTAAATCAGGGGTGAACACTGAAGCTTTCTTT
d_call: .; j_call: TRBJ1-5; clone_size: many; v_call: TRBV20-1; cdr3_length: 15; cdr3_aa: CSASDPADSNQPQHF; cdr3_nt: TGCAGTGCCAGCGACCCGGCCGATAGCAATCAGCCCCAGCATTTT
d_call: TRBD1; j_call: TRBJ1-5; clone_size: .; v_call: TRBV6-5; cdr3_length: 18; cdr3_aa: CASTPGQRKPVSNQPQHF; cdr3_nt: TGTGCCAGCACCCCGGGACAGAGAAAACCCGTAAGCAATCAGCCCCAGCATTTT
d_call: .; j_call: TRBJ2-7; clone_size: .; v_call: TRBV12-3/TRBV12-4; cdr3_length: 12; cdr3_aa: CASSGGGYEQYF; cdr3_nt: TGTGCCAGCAGCGGAGGCGGCTACGAGCAGTACTTC
d_call: .; j_call: TRBJ2-1; clone_size: .; v_call: TRBV4-3; cdr3_length: 13; cdr3_aa: CASSHETQLGQFF; cdr3_nt: TGCGCCAGCAGCCACGAGACTCAGCTAGGGCAGTTCTTC
d_call: .; j_call: TRBJ2-3; clone_size: few; v_call: TRBV11-2; cdr3_length: 18; cdr3_aa: CASSFLRGGGASTDTQYF; cdr3_nt: TGTGCCAGCAGCTTTCTCAGGGGCGGGGGTGCTAGCACAGATACGCAGTATTTT
d_call: TRBD2; j_call: TRBJ2-4; clone_size: few; v_call: TRBV6-5; cdr3_length: 15; cdr3_aa: CASSYAGGPSNIQYF; cdr3_nt: TGTGCCAGCAGTTACGCGGGAGGGCCATCGAACATTCAGTACTTC
d_call: .; j_call: TRBJ1-5; clone_size: many; v_call: TRBV10-2; cdr3_length: 13; cdr3_aa: CATSGTSNQPQHF; cdr3_nt: TGCGCCACCAGCGGGACTAGCAATCAGCCCCAGCATTTT
d_call: .; j_call: TRBJ2-2; clone_size: .; v_call: TRBV4-3; cdr3_length: 18; cdr3_aa: CASSQGGRFTMNTGELFF; cdr3_nt: TGCGCCAGCAGCCAAGGGGGGCGGTTTACTATGAACACCGGGGAGCTGTTTTTT
d_call: TRBD2; j_call: TRBJ2-7; clone_size: .; v_call: TRBV28; cdr3_length: 13; cdr3_aa: CASAQGGRGEQYF; cdr3_nt: TGTGCCAGCGCCCAAGGCGGGAGGGGCGAGCAGTACTTC
d_call: .; j_call: TRBJ2-1; clone_size: many; v_call: TRBV2; cdr3_length: 14; cdr3_aa: CASIRPALDNEQFF; cdr3_nt: TGTGCCAGCATCCGGCCGGCCCTCGACAATGAGCAGTTCTTC
d_call: .; j_call: TRBJ2-2; clone_size: .; v_call: TRBV10-1; cdr3_length: 11; cdr3_aa: CASSSGGELFF; cdr3_nt: TGCGCCAGCAGCTCGGGCGGGGAGCTGTTTTTT